These 28 T cell receptor beta chains originate from one sample sequenced in a study of T cell changes during pregnancy in multiple sclerosis. Here immunoSEQ multiplex PCR was the method, and the copy in TCRdb shows in-frame clones only, minus some. The data hold around 92,000 clones, with 85% to 95% observed a single time. This specimen was peripheral blood, taken in the third trimester of pregnancy. These receptors were obtained from a female donor with multiple sclerosis, enrolled in a pregnancy study.

J is TRBJ1-1 and V is TRBV5-1, with 8 bases fitting TRBD1. CDR1 SGHRS and CDR2 YFSETQ come from the germline V gene. V lost 3 bases and J lost 6; bases outside the gene matches: 4. This CDR3 has 13 residues. The CDR3 is CASSWTGTAEAFF. As DNA, the CDR3 is TGCGCCAGCAGCTGGACAGGGACCGCTGAAGCTTTCTTT.

This rearrangement joins TRBV19 to TRBJ2-1; TRBD1 agrees at 7 bases. This CDR3 is built from 13 residues. V shed 4 bases, J shed 8 bases, and the junction held 5 bases outside the gene matches. CDR1 is LNHDA, CDR2 SQIVND, per germline (reference sequence). Here the CDR3 DNA reads TGTGCCAGTAGTAGACAGGGTGATGATGAGCAGTTCTTC. It codes for CASSRQGDDEQFF.

The chain combines TRBV27 with TRBJ2-2; 12 nucleotides align to TRBD2. The germline V gene has CDR1 MNHEY and CDR2 SMNVEV (reference sequence). The CDR3 is 15 residues long. V shed 6 bases, J shed 5 bases, and the junction held 4 bases outside the gene matches. CDR3 bases: TGTGCCAGCAGCGGACTAGCGGGAAGGACCGGGGAGCTGTTTTTT. It translates to CASSGLAGRTGELFF.

The chain has TRBV6-4 and TRBJ2-1, with TRBD1 identical over 9 bases. This CDR3 has 14 amino acids. The germline CDR1 and CDR2 sequences are MRHNA and SNTAGT. Trimming cost V 3 bases and J 3 bases; bases outside gene matches: 0. The CDR3 is CASSEDRGYNEQFF. Here the CDR3 DNA reads TGTGCCAGCAGTGAGGACAGGGGCTACAATGAGCAGTTCTTC.

The rearrangement links TRBV6-1 to TRBJ2-3; TRBD2 matches 11 bases. The CDR3 consists of 17 residues. V shed 2 bases, J shed 3 bases, and the junction held 7 bases outside the gene matches. Germline assignment: CDR1 MNHNS and CDR2 SASEGT. DNA for the CDR3: TGTGCCAGCAGTGAAATATGGGGGACTAGCGGAACAGATACGCAGTATTTT. It specifies CASSEIWGTSGTDTQYF.

V gene TRBV7-8 combines with J gene TRBJ2-3; 12 bases match TRBD2. Trimming took 5 bases from V and 5 from J; bases not matched to a gene: 11. This CDR3 spans 17 amino acids. CDR1 and CDR2 (germline): SGHVS, FQNEAQ. CDR3 sequence: CASSLPRLAGEGDTQYF. The CDR3 nucleotides read TGTGCCAGCAGCCTCCCTAGACTAGCGGGAGAAGGAGATACGCAGTATTTT. Complete variable domain (other parts from reference TRBV7-8 and TRBJ2-3): GAGVSQSPRYKVAKRGQDVALRCDPISGHVSLFWYQQALGQGPEFLTYFQNEAQLDKSGLPSDRFFAERPEGSVSTLKIQRTQQEDSAVYLCASSLPRLAGEGDTQYFGPGTRLTVL.

The chain joins TRBV5-1 to TRBJ2-5, with TRBD2 matching over 11 bases. The V gene's germline CDR1 is SGHRS and CDR2 YFSETQ. The V and J ends lost 4 bases and 4 bases, in that order; junction bases with no gene match: 9. This CDR3 has 16 residues. CDR3 coding DNA: TGCGCCAGCAGCGACCTCATAGCGGGAGGGCGAGAGACCCAGTACTTC. As protein: CASSDLIAGGRETQYF. Variable domain in full (rest from reference TRBV5-1 and TRBJ2-5): KAGVTQTPRYLIKTRGQQVTLSCSPISGHRSVSWYQQTPGQGLQFLFEYFSETQRNKGNFPGRFSGRQFSNSRSEMNVSTLELGDSALYLCASSDLIAGGRETQYFGPGTRLLVL.

The chain is built from TRBV6-5 and TRBJ2-4; tentative D call: TRBD2 (7 bases). The V gene lost 5 bases and the J gene lost 0 bases, with 11 bases spanning the gap. This CDR3 has 15 amino acids. CDR1 and CDR2 (germline): MNHEY, SVGAGI. The CDR3 bases are TGTGCCAGCAGTCGGGGGGCTTTAGCCAAAAACATTCAGTACTTC. It is translated as CASSRGALAKNIQYF.

V is TRBV5-8 and J is TRBJ1-3; a possible D gene is TRBD1 (5 bases). This CDR3 comprises 17 residues. Germline V CDR1 and CDR2: SGHTS, YDEGEE. V was shortened by 0 bases and J by 1 base, with 14 bases between the two germline ends. CDR3 protein: CASSLVPQDTSGNTIYF. The DNA of the CDR3 is TGTGCCAGCAGCTTGGTTCCACAGGACACGTCTGGAAACACCATATATTTT.

The rearrangement links TRBV9 to TRBJ2-1; the D gene is possibly TRBD1 (5 bases). Germline V CDR1 and CDR2: SGDLS, YYNGEE. This CDR3 is 13 amino acids long. Between the trimmed V and J ends, which lost 0 bases and 9 bases, there was a span of 10 bases. The CDR3 DNA follows: TGTGCCAGCAGCGTAGTCCAGGGTAGTGAGCAGTTCTTC. Translated, it gives CASSVVQGSEQFF. The complete variable domain, with remaining parts taken from reference TRBV9 and TRBJ2-1, reads DSGVTQTPKHLITATGQRVTLRCSPRSGDLSVYWYQQSLDQGLQFLIQYYNGEERAKGNILERFSAQQFPDLHSELNLSSLELGDSALYFCASSVVQGSEQFFGPGTRLTVL.

The CDR3 loop is CASSLGQGGYGYTF. CDR3 nucleotides: TGTGCCAGCAGCTTGGGACAGGGAGGCTATGGCTACACCTTC. This chain connects TRBV11-2 to TRBJ1-2, with 9 nucleotides matching TRBD1. The germline V gene has CDR1 SGHAT and CDR2 FQNNGV. Trimming removed 3 bases from V and 4 bases from J; junction bases left unmatched: 3. CDR3 length: 14 residues.

The CDR3 nucleotides read TGCGCCAGCAGCCAAGGGGACAGGGACCATGAAAAACTGTTTTTT. As protein: CASSQGDRDHEKLFF. This chain joins TRBV4-3 and TRBJ1-4, with 9 bases aligning to TRBD1. The CDR3 is made up of 15 amino acids. Germline trimming cut 1 base from V and 6 bases from J; bases unmatched to any gene: 3. CDR1 is LGHNA, CDR2 YSLEER, per germline.

J is TRBJ2-7 and V is TRBV6-5; possibly TRBD1 for D (5 bases). This CDR3 spans 16 amino acids. Germline CDR1 and CDR2: MNHEY and SVGAGI. Trimming stripped 0 bases from V and 7 bases from J, with 19 bases between. CDR3 DNA: TGTGCCAGCAGTTACTCGGTAGGGGCTCTGACTGGGGAGCAGTACTTC. It codes for CASSYSVGALTGEQYF.

V usage is TRBV6-6 and J usage is TRBJ2-3; 11 bases map to TRBD2. With 6 bases clipped from V and 3 bases from J, the junction kept 5 bases outside the gene matches. The CDR3 extends over 15 amino acids. Germline loops: CDR1 MNHNY, CDR2 SVGAGI (reference sequence). For the CDR3, the DNA is TGTGCCAGCAGCCTAGCGGGAGGTTGGACAGATACGCAGTATTTT. Translating gives CASSLAGGWTDTQYF.

CDR3 sequence: CAWSVGEPAHNSPLHF. In nucleotides, the CDR3 is TGTGCCTGGAGTGTCGGGGAGCCGGCTCATAATTCACCCCTCCACTTT. The chain joins TRBV30 to TRBJ1-6; no firm D call. This CDR3 comprises 16 residues. CDR1 GTSNPN and CDR2 SVGIG come from the germline V gene (reference sequence). The V and J ends lost 0 bases and 5 bases respectively, with 14 bases between them.

The gene calls are TRBV5-6 and TRBJ1-1; TRBD1 matches at 8 bases. Germline lookup yields CDR1 SGHDT and CDR2 YYEEEE. V lost 5 bases to trimming and J lost 2 bases; unmatched junction nucleotides: 8. This CDR3 is 15 amino acids long. The DNA for the CDR3 is TGTGCCAGCAGGCATACCGACAGGGGAAACACTGAAGCTTTCTTT. Translated, it gives CASRHTDRGNTEAFF.

This clone was detected only once. This chain joins TRBV12-1 and TRBJ2-1; the D call in the table, TRBD2, was not verified against the DNA. TRBV12-1 is a known pseudogene. This CDR3 region has 17 residues. CDR3 DNA: TGTGCCAGCAGCTTTGATAGTGGTTGGAGCTCCTACAATGAGCAGTTCTTC. Protein: CASSFDSGWSSYNEQFF.

The chain combines TRBV6-6 with TRBJ2-7; perhaps TRBD1 as D (5 bases). Germline V gene sequence: CDR1 MNHNY, CDR2 SVGAGI (reference sequence). Trimming cost V 4 bases and J 5 bases, with 18 bases left between them. The CDR3 is 15 amino acids. CDR3 amino acids: CASSFPSPGRNEQYF. Here the CDR3 DNA reads TGTGCCAGCAGTTTCCCGTCCCCAGGGCGGAACGAGCAGTACTTC.

This chain connects TRBV9 to TRBJ2-1; 9 nucleotides match TRBD2. Germline CDR1 reads SGDLS; CDR2 reads YYNGEE. V shed 3 bases, J shed 8 bases, and the junction held 6 bases outside the gene matches. The CDR3 spans 14 residues. The CDR3 coding sequence is TGTGCCAGCAGCGCGAGCGGGAGGAACTATGAGCAGTTCTTC. This encodes CASSASGRNYEQFF. The full variable domain, completed using reference TRBV9 and TRBJ2-1, is DSGVTQTPKHLITATGQRVTLRCSPRSGDLSVYWYQQSLDQGLQFLIQYYNGEERAKGNILERFSAQQFPDLHSELNLSSLELGDSALYFCASSASGRNYEQFFGPGTRLTVL.

The V and J genes are TRBV2 and TRBJ2-5, with 9 bases fitting TRBD2. In germline, CDR1 is SNHLY, CDR2 FYNNEI. The CDR3 has 14 residues. The V gene end was trimmed by 3 bases and the J gene end by 3 bases; junction bases not matched to a gene: 2. The CDR3 sequence: CASSDRGREETQYF. The CDR3 nucleotides read TGTGCCAGCAGTGATCGCGGGAGGGAAGAGACCCAGTACTTC.

This chain links TRBV29-1 with TRBJ1-1; D possibly corresponds to TRBD1 (6 bases). The CDR3 consists of 11 residues. V lost 5 bases and J 8 bases, leaving 12 bases between the germline ends. Germline CDR1 reads SQVTM; CDR2 reads ANQGSEA. The CDR3: CSVWGGPEAFF. CDR3 bases: TGCAGCGTTTGGGGGGGGCCCGAAGCTTTCTTT. Drawing the rest from reference TRBV29-1 and TRBJ1-1, the complete variable domain is SAVISQKPSRDICQRGTSLTIQCQVDSQVTMMFWYRQQPGQSLTLIATANQGSEATYESGFVIDKFPISRPNLTFSTLTVSNMSPEDSSIYLCSVWGGPEAFFGQGTRLTVV.

This clone showed up just once. The V gene is TRBV27, the J gene TRBJ1-1; D is uncertain. With 3 bases removed from V and 3 bases from J, the gap between germline ends came to 17 bases. There are 16 residues in the CDR3. Per germline, CDR1 MNHEY and CDR2 SMNVEV (reference sequence). For the CDR3, the DNA is TGTGCCAGCAGTTTTCGTAGGGAGAGAGGGTACACTGAAGCTTTCTTT. This gives the protein CASSFRRERGYTEAFF.

This chain links TRBV11-2 with TRBJ1-1; D gene ambiguous. The CDR3 has 15 residues. V gave up 0 bases and J gave up 6 bases, with 14 bases separating them. Germline CDR1 SGHAT, CDR2 FQNNGV. CDR3 sequence reads: CASSLDPRRQSEAFF. For the CDR3, the DNA is TGTGCCAGCAGCTTAGACCCAAGGCGGCAGTCTGAAGCTTTCTTT. The full variable domain, completed using reference TRBV11-2 and TRBJ1-1, is EAGVAQSPRYKIIEKRQSVAFWCNPISGHATLYWYQQILGQGPKLLIQFQNNGVVDDSQLPKDRFSAERLKGVDSTLKIQPAKLEDSAVYLCASSLDPRRQSEAFFGQGTRLTVV.

The rearrangement joins TRBV9 to TRBJ1-1; 9 positions agree with TRBD1. J gave up 4 bases and V 2 bases, and 0 bases lay outside the gene matches. Germline lookup yields CDR1 SGDLS and CDR2 YYNGEE. The CDR3 has 13 amino acids. CDR3 in DNA: TGTGCCAGCAGCGTGACAGGGGGCACTGAAGCTTTCTTT. It is translated as CASSVTGGTEAFF.

The V gene is TRBV29-1, the J gene TRBJ2-3; 7 bases fit TRBD1. V lost 6 bases, J lost 5 bases, and 14 bases stayed unmatched. The CDR3 totals 15 residues. Per germline, CDR1 SQVTM and CDR2 ANQGSEA. The CDR3 DNA reads as TGCAGCGTCCTCACAGGGGTGGTAGTAAAAGATACGCAGTATTTT. As protein: CSVLTGVVVKDTQYF.

The V and J genes are TRBV15 and TRBJ1-5; perhaps TRBD1 as D (6 bases). This CDR3 has 15 residues. Germline V gene lookup returns CDR1 LNHNV and CDR2 YYDKDF (reference sequence). Deletions cut 5 bases from V and 4 bases from J, with 15 bases between. DNA for the CDR3: TGTGCCACCAGCGATCCCGGGACACTAAATCAGCCCCAGCATTTT. Translation gives CATSDPGTLNQPQHF.

This chain connects TRBV2 to TRBJ1-1; D gene unclear. Germline-derived CDR1 and CDR2 are SNHLY and FYNNEI. Trimming cost V 4 bases and J 0 bases, with 18 bases left between them. This CDR3 has 17 residues. The CDR3 DNA is TGTGCCAGCAGTGCCCAGAGGAGGGTGGGATTGAACACTGAAGCTTTCTTT. Residues: CASSAQRRVGLNTEAFF.

The chain carries TRBV11-3 and TRBJ2-7, with TRBD1 matching 7 bases. Trimming took 0 bases from V and 3 from J; bases not matched to a gene: 11. The germline CDR1 and CDR2 sequences are SGHNT and YENEEA. CDR3 length: 17 residues. The CDR3 DNA sequence: TGTGCCAGCAGCTTAGATCTAAGACAGGGAAGCTTCTACGAGCAGTACTTC. Translating it yields CASSLDLRQGSFYEQYF.